One sample yielded the 18 T cell receptor beta chains listed below, sequenced in a study of blood T cell repertoires in COVID-19. TCRdb keeps only in-frame clones here, not all; method: immunoSEQ multiplex PCR. The sample contains under 300,000 clones, nearly 90% of which appear only once. The material sequenced was PBMCs or T cells enriched from blood (not recorded which). These receptors were collected from a woman aged 55-70 years who had recovered from COVID-19.

The chain links TRBV11-3 to TRBJ2-1; 13 bases are shared with TRBD2. The CDR3 extends over 17 amino acids. J was trimmed by 6 bases and V by 0 bases; bases with no gene match: 5. Looked up from germline, CDR1 is SGHNT and CDR2 is YENEEA. This chain's CDR3 is CASSLDFTSGRGNEQFF. CDR3 nucleotides: TGTGCCAGCAGCTTAGACTTTACTAGCGGGAGGGGCAATGAGCAGTTCTTC.

This chain uses TRBV19 with TRBJ1-2, with 9 nucleotides matching TRBD1. Germline CDR1 reads LNHDA; CDR2 reads SQIVND (reference sequence). CDR3 length: 14 amino acids. The J segment lost 5 bases and the V segment lost 6 bases, leaving 7 bases of the junction unmatched. The CDR3 sequence: CASSIHGQGYGYTF. In DNA, the CDR3 is TGTGCCAGTAGCATACACGGACAGGGGTATGGCTACACCTTC.

J is TRBJ2-1 and V is TRBV12-5; 11 bases agree with TRBD2. The CDR3 runs 15 residues. V dropped 7 bases and J dropped 6; count of bases not matched to a gene: 8. Germline V gene sequence: CDR1 LGHNT, CDR2 FRNRAP. CDR3 sequence reads: CASAPLTSGTNEQFF. For the CDR3, the DNA is TGTGCTAGTGCGCCCTTGACTAGCGGGACCAATGAGCAGTTCTTC. The full variable domain, completed using reference TRBV12-5 and TRBJ2-1, is DARVTQTPRHKVTEMGQEVTMRCQPILGHNTVFWYRQTMMQGLELLAYFRNRAPLDDSGMPKDRFSAEMPDATLATLKIQPSEPRDSAVYFCASAPLTSGTNEQFFGPGTRLTVL.

The genes are TRBV5-1 and TRBJ2-6; D might be TRBD2 (6 bases). CDR1 is SGHRS, CDR2 YFSETQ, per germline. Trimming pared 7 bases from V and 0 bases from J, leaving 11 bases between. The CDR3 loop spans 15 amino acids. DNA for the CDR3: TGCGCCAGCCGGGCGGGAAGCTCTGGGGCCAACGTCCTGACTTTC. Translated, it gives CASRAGSSGANVLTF.

Only one count was recorded for this clone. The rearrangement uses TRBV29-1 and TRBJ2-1; 7 nucleotides match TRBD2. Germline V CDR1 and CDR2: SQVTM, ANQGSEA. This CDR3 has 13 residues. V lost 5 bases and J lost 4; bases outside the gene matches: 5. The CDR3 DNA reads as TGCAGCGTTCGAACGGGAGGATACAATGAGCAGTTCTTC. This translates into CSVRTGGYNEQFF.

V is TRBV5-4 and J is TRBJ1-6; tentative D call: TRBD1 (5 bases). CDR1 SGHNT and CDR2 YYREEE come from the germline V gene (reference sequence). CDR3 length: 15 amino acids. V lost 0 bases and J 6 bases, leaving 10 bases between the germline ends. The CDR3 region is CASSLGAGVNSPLHF. DNA of the CDR3: TGTGCCAGCAGCTTGGGGGCGGGGGTTAATTCACCCCTCCACTTT.

The rearrangement joins TRBV5-1 to TRBJ1-2, with 10 bases aligning to TRBD1. V trimming: 3 bases; J trimming: 8 bases; junction bases outside the gene matches: 10. Germline V lookup: CDR1 SGHRS, CDR2 YFSETQ. The CDR3 extends over 15 amino acids. CDR3 region: CASSSDRQGAHGYTF. CDR3 nucleotides: TGCGCCAGCAGCTCAGACAGACAGGGGGCGCACGGCTACACCTTC.

The rearrangement uses TRBV5-1 and TRBJ2-7, with 11 bases identical to TRBD2. The germline CDR1 and CDR2 sequences are SGHRS and YFSETQ. This CDR3 has 15 residues. The ends lost 0 bases at V and 7 bases at J; junction bases unmatched: 6. The CDR3 loop reads CASSLGTSGSGEQYF. The CDR3 DNA reads as TGCGCCAGCAGCTTGGGCACTAGCGGGAGTGGGGAGCAGTACTTC.

This rearrangement joins TRBV20-1 to TRBJ2-3, with 7 bases that match TRBD2. CDR1 and CDR2 from the germline V gene are DFQATT and SNEGSKA (reference sequence). V was clipped by 3 bases and J by 2 bases; unmatched bases: 5. The CDR3 loop spans 14 amino acids. The CDR3: CSASRLADTDTQYF. In DNA form, the CDR3 reads TGCAGTGCTAGTAGGCTAGCGGACACAGATACGCAGTATTTT.

This chain connects TRBV29-1 to TRBJ1-1; D remains unclear. V lost 8 bases and J lost 3, with 19 bases in between. This CDR3 has 14 residues. Germline values: CDR1 SQVTM, CDR2 ANQGSEA. CDR3 loop: CSSKGGLRDTEAFF. The CDR3 DNA reads as TGCAGCTCAAAGGGAGGGTTGCGCGACACTGAAGCTTTCTTT.

This sequence joins TRBV21-1 and TRBJ1-5; the table gives TRBD1 as D, unverified against the DNA. TRBV21-1 is a pseudogene locus. The CDR3 is 14 residues long. This CDR3 reads CASNRRTGDQPQHF. DNA of the CDR3: TGTGCCAGCAACCGGCGGACAGGCGACCAGCCCCAGCATTTT.

V and J are TRBV10-2 and TRBJ1-5; 8 bases line up with TRBD1. The ends lost 7 bases at V and 0 bases at J; junction bases unmatched: 5. CDR1 WSHSY and CDR2 SAAADI come from the germline V gene. This CDR3 has 15 residues. CDR3 amino acids: CASKTGVGSNQPQHF. CDR3 nucleotides: TGCGCCAGCAAGACAGGGGTCGGTAGCAATCAGCCCCAGCATTTT.

The V and J genes are TRBV7-8 and TRBJ1-5, with unresolved D. The CDR3 has 11 residues. CDR1 is SGHVS and CDR2 is FQNEAQ in the germline V gene. Trimming removed 5 bases at V and 4 bases at J, with 3 bases between. CDR3 sequence: CASSLNQPQHF. The CDR3 DNA sequence: TGTGCCAGCAGCCTAAATCAGCCCCAGCATTTT.

The chain recombines TRBV24-1 with TRBJ2-2; maybe TRBD1 (5 bases). Trimming shortened V by 0 bases and J by 2 bases, and 15 bases separated the two germline ends. The CDR3 consists of 18 residues. Germline loops: CDR1 KGHDR, CDR2 SFDVKD. This CDR3 is CATSDLKQGGGNTGELFF. CDR3 sequence (DNA): TGTGCCACCAGTGATTTGAAGCAGGGCGGCGGAAACACCGGGGAGCTGTTTTTT.

CDR3 nucleotide sequence: TGTGCCAGCAGCGTAGCGGAGGGGAGGGATACCGGGGAGCTGTTTTTT. Translated, it gives CASSVAEGRDTGELFF. The chain employs TRBV9 and TRBJ2-2; 7 nucleotides line up with TRBD2. The CDR3 is made up of 16 amino acids. V shed 0 bases, J shed 5 bases, and the junction held 7 bases outside the gene matches. Germline CDR1 and CDR2: SGDLS and YYNGEE.

The chain has TRBV4-1 and TRBJ1-4; D not certain. V was pared by 6 bases and J by 1 base, with 12 bases between. The CDR3 extends over 15 amino acids. Germline V gives CDR1 MGHRA, CDR2 YSYEKL. The CDR3 nucleotides read TGCGCCAGCAGTCACACAGCCCTAACTAATGAAAAACTGTTTTTT. Translating it yields CASSHTALTNEKLFF.

The V and J genes are TRBV27 and TRBJ1-1; no firm D call. V lost 3 bases and J lost 1, with 6 bases in between. This CDR3 is 13 amino acids long. Germline CDR1 and CDR2: MNHEY and SMNVEV (reference sequence). Written as DNA, the CDR3 is TGTGCCAGCAGTTTGGCCAGGAACACTGAAGCTTTCTTT. Translated: CASSLARNTEAFF.

J is TRBJ1-6 and V is TRBV7-2; 7 bases fit TRBD1. Per germline, CDR1 SGHTA and CDR2 FQGNSA. The CDR3 loop spans 14 amino acids. With 3 bases clipped from V and 7 bases from J, the junction kept 3 bases outside the gene matches. CDR3 coding DNA: TGTGCCAGCAGCTTCGGGACAGCCAATTCACCCCTCCACTTT. Amino acid sequence: CASSFGTANSPLHF.